These 8 T cell receptor beta chains share one sample of origin, sequenced in a study of cytomegalovirus exposure and HLA in healthy donors (dated by TCRdb to 2016 to 2017). Receptor libraries were prepared by the immunoSEQ multiplex PCR assay. A mixture of 60 forward primers for TCR Vbeta segments and 13 reverse primers for TCR Jbeta segments was used in the multiplex PCR. TCRdb holds this immuneACCESS table with in-frame rearrangements only. Some clones are missing; in checked studies, unresolved V genes explain under half, and the rest has no known cause. Counted in this sample were 35,000 to 55,000 clones; around 56% of them appeared once. The top ten constitute 6% of the sample. Sequencing used PBMCs. Every receptor here comes from a man aged 55-75 years in good health and CMV-seronegative.

This clone was seen just once. The chain is built from TRBV30 and TRBJ1-5, with 8 bases identical to TRBD1. CDR1 GTSNPN and CDR2 SVGIG come from the germline V gene (reference sequence). V gave up 2 bases and J gave up 5 bases; unmatched junction bases: 5. This CDR3 is 14 amino acids long. In DNA, the CDR3 is TGTGCCTGGAGTTCCAACAGGGGGGATCAGCCCCAGCATTTT. This gives the protein CAWSSNRGDQPQHF. The full variable domain, its missing parts supplied by reference TRBV30 and TRBJ1-5, is SQTIHQWPATLVQPVGSPLSLECTVEGTSNPNLYWYRQAAGRGLQLLFYSVGIGQISSEVPQNLSASRPQDRQFILSSKKLLLSDSGFYLCAWSSNRGDQPQHFGDGTRLSIL.

DNA for the CDR3: TGTGCCAGCAGCCGTAGGGACAGGGGGCCCGCCCTCGAAGCTTTCTTT. Translating gives CASSRRDRGPALEAFF. The J gene is TRBJ1-1, the V gene TRBV5-4, with 12 bases identical to TRBD1. V dropped 4 bases and J dropped 8; count of bases not matched to a gene: 12. The CDR3 sequence is 16 residues long. Looked up from germline, CDR1 is SGHNT and CDR2 is YYREEE (reference sequence). Based on the CDR3 plus reference TRBV5-4 and TRBJ1-1, the full variable domain is ETGVTQSPTHLIKTRGQQVTLRCSSQSGHNTVSWYQQALGQGPQFIFQYYREEENGRGNFPPRFSGLQFPNYSSELNVNALELDDSALYLCASSRRDRGPALEAFFGQGTRLTVV.

This clone was observed a few times. The gene calls are TRBV19 and TRBJ1-2; no clear D gene. The CDR3 has 15 amino acids. The germline gives CDR1 LNHDA, CDR2 SQIVND (reference sequence). With 6 bases removed from V and 5 bases from J, the gap between germline ends came to 19 bases. CDR3 sequence (DNA): TGTGCCAGTAGCAACCTAAGGAAGTCGGGGTATGGCTACACCTTC. Its translation is CASSNLRKSGYGYTF.

The table lists this clone with a few counts. The chain links TRBV6-5 to TRBJ2-3; 7 bases agree with TRBD2. The length of the CDR3 is 15 residues. Germline values: CDR1 MNHEY, CDR2 SVGAGI. Trimming at V came to 5 bases and at J to 6 bases, leaving 11 bases not matched to a gene. CDR3 protein: CASSLAAGSWDTQYF. CDR3 DNA: TGTGCCAGCAGTCTAGCGGCCGGGTCGTGGGATACGCAGTATTTT.

The chain combines TRBV4-3 with TRBJ1-2; D is unclear. V lost 0 bases and J 4 bases, leaving 12 bases between the germline ends. The length of the CDR3 is 15 residues. CDR1 LGHNA and CDR2 YSLEER come from the germline V gene. This CDR3 is CASSQDYRGSYGYTF. The CDR3 DNA sequence: TGCGCCAGCAGCCAAGATTATCGAGGGTCCTATGGCTACACCTTC.

The chain has TRBV6-5 and TRBJ1-1, with 7 bases identical to TRBD1. V lost 5 bases and J lost 4; bases outside the gene matches: 10. Per germline, CDR1 MNHEY and CDR2 SVGAGI. CDR3 length equals 15 residues. In DNA form, the CDR3 reads TGTGCCAGCAGTCCCCACCCGGACAGGCCCACTGAAGCTTTCTTT. The encoded protein is CASSPHPDRPTEAFF.

The chain uses TRBV5-1 and TRBJ1-3; the D gene is possibly TRBD1 (6 bases). The V end lost 4 bases, the J end lost 4 bases, and 15 bases lay between the germline ends. The CDR3 is 15 residues long. Germline loops: CDR1 SGHRS, CDR2 YFSETQ. The CDR3 is CASSTSTGSGNTIYF. The CDR3 region has the DNA TGCGCCAGCAGCACCAGTACAGGGTCCGGAAACACCATATATTTT.

V is TRBV6-1 and J is TRBJ2-1, with 8 bases matching TRBD1. This CDR3 region has 11 residues. With V trimmed by 9 bases and J by 6 bases, 1 base remained unmatched. Per germline, CDR1 MNHNS and CDR2 SASEGT. The CDR3 is CARGTGNEQFF. CDR3 DNA sequence: TGTGCCAGGGGGACAGGCAATGAGCAGTTCTTC.